The 26 T cell receptor beta chains given below trace back to one sample, sequenced in a study of blood T cell repertoires in COVID-19. Clones were read by immunoSEQ multiplex PCR, and TCRdb kept only the in-frame ones, dropping some. The sample lists approximately 140,000 clones, 80% to 90% occurring once. Sample: peripheral blood. These TCRs come from a man in his fifties or sixties with active or convalescent COVID-19.

This clone was seen a handful of times. The CDR3 loop reads CASSLGTGGRTDTQYF. The CDR3 bases are TGTGCCAGCAGCTTAGGGACAGGGGGCAGGACAGATACGCAGTATTTT. V is TRBV7-7 and J is TRBJ2-3; TRBD1 matches 11 bases. J lost 3 bases, V lost 1 base, and 3 bases had no gene match. Germline CDR1 reads SSHAT; CDR2 reads FNYEAQ (reference sequence). The CDR3 is 16 amino acids.

The chain has TRBV19 and TRBJ1-1; 7 bases are shared with TRBD1. Trimming cost V 9 bases and J 2 bases; bases outside gene matches: 9. The CDR3 has 14 amino acids. The V gene's germline CDR1 is LNHDA and CDR2 SQIVND (reference sequence). The CDR3 DNA follows: TGTGCCAGCCGGCTAGGACAGGCCAACACTGAAGCTTTCTTT. Residues: CASRLGQANTEAFF.

The chain carries TRBV30 and TRBJ2-2, with TRBD1 matching 9 bases. Germline assignment: CDR1 GTSNPN and CDR2 SVGIG (reference sequence). The junction had 9 bases not matched to a gene; V was cut back by 0 bases and J by 7 bases. The CDR3 runs to 16 residues. DNA of the CDR3: TGTGCCTGGAGTGTACTGCAGACAGGGGGAGTCGGGGAGCTGTTTTTT. Amino acid sequence: CAWSVLQTGGVGELFF. Combining the CDR3 with reference TRBV30 and TRBJ2-2 gives the whole variable domain SQTIHQWPATLVQPVGSPLSLECTVEGTSNPNLYWYRQAAGRGLQLLFYSVGIGQISSEVPQNLSASRPQDRQFILSSKKLLLSDSGFYLCAWSVLQTGGVGELFFGEGSRLTVL.

V usage is TRBV19 and J usage is TRBJ1-5, with a tentative D call TRBD1 (6 bases). Between the trimmed V and J ends, which lost 4 bases and 1 base, there was a span of 14 bases. From germline, CDR1 is LNHDA and CDR2 SQIVND (reference sequence). This CDR3 has 16 amino acids. The CDR3 spells CASSTRQEMSNQPQHF. In DNA, the CDR3 is TGTGCCAGTAGTACGCGACAGGAAATGAGCAATCAGCCCCAGCATTTT.

V is TRBV3-1 (or the pseudogene TRBV3-2) and J is TRBJ2-1; TRBD2 matches 7 bases. There are 15 residues in the CDR3. Germline CDR1 and CDR2: LGHDT and YNNKEL (reference sequence). The V and J ends lost 6 bases and 6 bases, in that order; junction bases with no gene match: 11. The CDR3 DNA reads as TGTGCCAGCAGTCCGCAAGGGCTAGCGGCCAATGAGCAGTTCTTC. Its protein is CASSPQGLAANEQFF.

V gene TRBV9 combines with J gene TRBJ2-7; 8 positions agree with TRBD1. The CDR3 covers 15 residues. Germline CDR1 SGDLS, CDR2 YYNGEE. V lost 0 bases and J lost 2; bases outside the gene matches: 4. The CDR3 DNA is TGTGCCAGCAGCGTAGAAGCCAGGGGGCCCTACGAGCAGTACTTC. Amino acids: CASSVEARGPYEQYF.

V and J are TRBV5-1 and TRBJ2-3; possibly TRBD2 for D (6 bases). The germline V gene has CDR1 SGHRS and CDR2 YFSETQ. The CDR3 runs to 16 residues. V lost 4 bases and J lost 1, with 16 bases in between. The CDR3 region is CASSRGRDWGTDTQYF. CDR3 bases: TGCGCCAGCAGCCGCGGCCGGGACTGGGGCACAGATACGCAGTATTTT.

This clone appeared a single time. The CDR3 nucleotides are TGTGCCAGCGGGCGACCGATGGGACTACAGGACTACTTAAAAGGGGAGCTGTTTTTT. Protein: CASGRPMGLQDYLKGELFF. V and J are TRBV2 and TRBJ2-2; 7 bases agree with TRBD2. J lost 8 bases, V lost 8 bases, and 26 bases had no gene match. Germline V lookup: CDR1 SNHLY, CDR2 FYNNEI. There are 19 residues in the CDR3.

This clone was detected only a few times. J is TRBJ2-7 and V is TRBV7-2, with 16 positions matching TRBD2. This CDR3 is 17 amino acids long. Losses at the gene ends were 0 bases for V and 3 bases for J; bases not matched to a gene: 2. Germline CDR1 reads SGHTA; CDR2 reads FQGNSA. CDR3 in amino acids: CASSLAGLAGGLYEQYF. CDR3 coding DNA: TGTGCCAGCAGCTTAGCGGGACTAGCGGGGGGGCTCTACGAGCAGTACTTC.

The chain has TRBV30 and TRBJ1-5, with D tentatively TRBD1 (5 bases). V was trimmed by 1 base and J by 3 bases, leaving 7 bases between them. CDR3 length equals 13 residues. The germline CDR1 and CDR2 sequences are GTSNPN and SVGIG (reference sequence). The CDR3 loop reads CAWSGQHNQPQHF. The CDR3 coding sequence is TGTGCCTGGAGTGGACAGCACAATCAGCCCCAGCATTTT.

V is TRBV30 and J is TRBJ2-1; D is possibly TRBD2 (6 bases). The germline V and J ends were trimmed by 4 bases and 3 bases, with 19 bases remaining between them. The CDR3 consists of 16 residues. Germline V lookup: CDR1 GTSNPN, CDR2 SVGIG (reference sequence). The CDR3 DNA reads as TGTGCCTGGAAACCCTACCTAGCGACCAACTACAATGAGCAGTTCTTC. Translated: CAWKPYLATNYNEQFF.

The rearrangement links TRBV7-8 to TRBJ2-7, with 11 bases that match TRBD2. The V and J ends lost 0 bases and 0 bases, in that order; junction bases with no gene match: 1. The germline V gene has CDR1 SGHVS and CDR2 FQNEAQ. This CDR3 comprises 16 residues. The chain's CDR3 is CASSLAGLAVSYEQYF. DNA of the CDR3: TGTGCCAGCAGCTTAGCGGGACTAGCGGTCTCCTACGAGCAGTACTTC.

A single count supports this clone. The chain combines TRBV28 with TRBJ1-2, with 8 bases lining up with TRBD1. Per the germline V gene, CDR1 is MDHEN and CDR2 is SYDVKM. The junction had 8 bases not matched to a gene; V was cut back by 6 bases and J by 5 bases. The CDR3 totals 14 residues. The CDR3 sequence is CASSPTGDTYGYTF. The CDR3 DNA is TGTGCCAGCAGCCCGACAGGGGATACTTATGGCTACACCTTC.

The rearrangement links TRBV14 to TRBJ1-6, with 7 nucleotides matching TRBD1. Unmatched junction bases numbered 16, after V lost 8 bases and J lost 0 bases. Germline loops: CDR1 SGHDN, CDR2 FVKESK. This CDR3 is built from 19 residues. In nucleotides, the CDR3 is TGTGCCAGCGGGACAGAAAAAGATATTATAAGCTCCTATAATTCACCCCTCCACTTT. Its translation is CASGTEKDIISSYNSPLHF.

The chain joins TRBV2 to TRBJ1-5, with D unresolved. Trimming shortened V by 4 bases and J by 5 bases, and 6 bases separated the two germline ends. This CDR3 is built from 12 residues. Per the germline V gene, CDR1 is SNHLY and CDR2 is FYNNEI. This CDR3 is CASSGLDQPQHF. As DNA, the CDR3 is TGTGCCAGCAGTGGACTAGATCAGCCCCAGCATTTT.

The chain has TRBV27 and TRBJ2-1; 8 positions agree with TRBD2. The CDR3 spans 14 residues. Germline V gene lookup returns CDR1 MNHEY and CDR2 SMNVEV (reference sequence). The J segment lost 6 bases and the V segment lost 3 bases, leaving 4 bases of the junction unmatched. Written as DNA, the CDR3 is TGTGCCAGCAGTTTGACGGGAGGGCTCAATGAGCAGTTCTTC. This sequence encodes CASSLTGGLNEQFF.

The chain has TRBV5-1 and TRBJ2-5; D is perhaps TRBD1 (6 bases). The CDR3 length is 14 residues. V lost 2 bases and J lost 5, with 13 bases in between. Germline V gene sequence: CDR1 SGHRS, CDR2 YFSETQ. CDR3 loop: CASSLTGSRETQYF. CDR3 DNA: TGCGCCAGCAGCTTAACAGGGTCACGGGAGACCCAGTACTTC.

The chain joins TRBV10-3 to TRBJ1-4; a weak D match, TRBD1 (6 bases). This CDR3 spans 15 amino acids. Germline CDR1 and CDR2: ENHRY and SYGVKD. Trimming stripped 0 bases from V and 8 bases from J, with 13 bases between. Written as DNA, the CDR3 is TGTGCCATCAGTGAGTCAGGGGGTGGAGAGGAAAAACTGTTTTTT. Translation: CAISESGGGEEKLFF.

V gene TRBV2 combines with J gene TRBJ1-1; 8 bases line up with TRBD1. Germline trimming cut 7 bases from V and 0 bases from J; bases unmatched to any gene: 16. CDR3 size: 18 residues. Per the germline V gene, CDR1 is SNHLY and CDR2 is FYNNEI. The CDR3 loop reads CASTRGAGQGLLNTEAFF. CDR3 in DNA: TGTGCCAGCACCAGGGGAGCCGGACAGGGTCTCTTGAACACTGAAGCTTTCTTT.

V and J are TRBV11-3 and TRBJ2-3; D is ambiguous. Trimming took off 1 base at V and 2 bases at J, with 7 bases between the two ends. This CDR3 has 14 amino acids. Per germline, CDR1 SGHNT and CDR2 YENEEA. The CDR3 sequence is CASSLGATTDTQYF. As DNA, the CDR3 is TGTGCCAGCAGCTTAGGGGCCACCACAGATACGCAGTATTTT.

The chain joins TRBV5-3 to TRBJ1-2, with 8 nucleotides matching TRBD1. TRBV5-3 is an ORF, and what it does is uncertain. This CDR3 has 15 residues. After removal of 4 bases from V and 1 base from J, the junction contained 6 bases not matched to a gene. The CDR3 nucleotides are TGTGCCAGAAGCCCGGGACAGGCTGGTAACTATGGCTACACCTTC. Amino acids: CARSPGQAGNYGYTF.

The chain joins TRBV9 to TRBJ1-3; D might be TRBD1 (5 bases). V dropped 6 bases and J dropped 4 bases, with 14 bases sitting between them. This CDR3 region has 14 residues. The germline CDR1 and CDR2 sequences are SGDLS and YYNGEE. CDR3 protein: CASTSPGYGNTIYF. The CDR3 region has the DNA TGTGCCAGCACTTCCCCAGGGTACGGAAACACCATATATTTT.

The chain links TRBV9 to TRBJ1-3; tentative D call: TRBD1 (6 bases). Trimming took off 2 bases at V and 4 bases at J, with 7 bases between the two ends. The CDR3 has 13 amino acids. Germline V lookup: CDR1 SGDLS, CDR2 YYNGEE. The DNA for the CDR3 is TGTGCCAGCAGCGTTGGACAGGGAAACACCATATATTTT. It translates to CASSVGQGNTIYF.

Only a few counts were recorded for this clone. This chain joins TRBV6-5 and TRBJ1-6; unclear D gene. Germline lookup yields CDR1 MNHEY and CDR2 SVGAGI. The CDR3 spans 15 residues. V shed 2 bases and J shed 4 bases, with 9 bases lying between them. DNA for the CDR3: TGTGCCAGCAGTTACAGAGGGCAATATAATTCACCCCTCCACTTT. As protein: CASSYRGQYNSPLHF.

The CDR3 sequence: CASSVAGGRDTQYF. In DNA form, the CDR3 reads TGCGCCAGCAGCGTAGCGGGGGGCCGAGATACGCAGTATTTT. The gene calls are TRBV10-2 and TRBJ2-3, with 10 positions matching TRBD2. The CDR3 is 14 amino acids. Trimming took 6 bases from V and 5 from J; bases not matched to a gene: 5. Germline V lookup: CDR1 WSHSY, CDR2 SAAADI.

This chain uses TRBV30 with TRBJ2-3; D may be TRBD1 (5 bases). CDR3 length: 12 amino acids. The germline gives CDR1 GTSNPN, CDR2 SVGIG (reference sequence). Trimming cost V 5 bases and J 5 bases, with 11 bases left between them. The CDR3 DNA sequence: TGTGCCTGGGGGGCCCGACAAGATACGCAGTATTTT. The encoded protein is CAWGARQDTQYF.